This T cell receptor (beta chain) was identified during a study of T-cell reconstitution after alpha-beta-depleted transplantation in children. Notes on the study in general: Roughly two months post-transplant, alpha-beta T cells reportedly originated from several hundred graft clones that had expanded. Surviving recipient T cells and intrathymic progenitors accounted for some patients' high TCRbeta diversity at day 60.

Unique molecular identifiers were used to barcode this TCRbeta library. TCRdb used MiXCR to reprocess the PCR reads, holding one entry per CDR3 protein. The sample has 200,000 to 250,000 distinct CDR3 sequences; more than 20% are singletons. CDR1 and CDR2 from the germline V gene are SEHNR and FQNEAQ (reference sequence). The CDR3 sequence is 12 residues long. The V gene lost 2 bases and the J gene lost 5 bases, with 7 bases spanning the gap. A remark on this clonotype: Its antigen is as yet unknown.

This sequence originates from a female patient aged 2-10 years who had a stem cell transplant for congenital amegakaryocytic thrombocytopenia, so the T cells may come from the graft donor. The specimen was PBMCs, mostly from graft donor cells, collected 360 days after TCRalphabeta/CD19-depleted stem cell transplant. The chain joins TRBV7-9 to TRBJ2-7; D is ambiguous. The CDR3 DNA follows: TGTGCCAGCAGCTTACTCCGGGACGAGCAGTACTTC. It yields the protein CASSLLRDEQYF.